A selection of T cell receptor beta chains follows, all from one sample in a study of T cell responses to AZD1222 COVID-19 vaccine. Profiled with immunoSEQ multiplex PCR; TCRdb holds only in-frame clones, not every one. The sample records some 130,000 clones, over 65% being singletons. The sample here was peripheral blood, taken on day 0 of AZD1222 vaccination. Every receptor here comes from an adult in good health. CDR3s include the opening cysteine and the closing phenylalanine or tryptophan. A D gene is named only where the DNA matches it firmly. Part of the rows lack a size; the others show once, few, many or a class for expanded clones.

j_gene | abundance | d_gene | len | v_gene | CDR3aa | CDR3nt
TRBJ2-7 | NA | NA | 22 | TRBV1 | CTSSRLWGTSGGGSKLSYEQYF | TGCACCAGCAGCCGCCTCTGGGGGACTAGCGGGGGCGGCTCAAAGCTCTCCTACGAGCAGTACTTC
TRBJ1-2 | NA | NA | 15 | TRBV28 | CASSAPGGANYGYTF | TGTGCCAGCAGTGCGCCTGGGGGAGCTAACTATGGCTACACCTTC
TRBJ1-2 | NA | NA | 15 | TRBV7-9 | CASSSPGPNLYGYTF | TGTGCCAGCAGCTCCCCCGGGCCTAACCTATATGGCTACACCTTC
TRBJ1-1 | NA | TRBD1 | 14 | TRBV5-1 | CASREDAGGTEAFF | TGCGCCAGCAGGGAAGACGCAGGGGGCACTGAAGCTTTCTTT
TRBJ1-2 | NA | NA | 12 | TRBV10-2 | CASREDSTSYTF | TGCGCCAGCAGGGAGGACAGCACGAGCTACACCTTC
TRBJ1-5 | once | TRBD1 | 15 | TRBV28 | CASSFSGGNNQPQHF | TGTGCCAGCAGTTTCTCAGGGGGCAACAATCAGCCCCAGCATTTT
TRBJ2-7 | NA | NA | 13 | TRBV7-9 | CASSLHGSYEQYF | TGTGCCAGCAGCTTACACGGTTCCTACGAGCAGTACTTC
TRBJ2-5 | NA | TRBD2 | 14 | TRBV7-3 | CASSLRGGEETQYF | TGTGCCAGCAGCTTAAGGGGAGGGGAAGAGACCCAGTACTTC
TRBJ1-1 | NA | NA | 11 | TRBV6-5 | CASRMTVEAFF | TGTGCCAGCAGGATGACAGTTGAAGCTTTCTTT
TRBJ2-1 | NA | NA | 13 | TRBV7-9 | CASSPPPYNEQFF | TGTGCCAGCAGCCCGCCGCCCTACAATGAGCAGTTCTTC
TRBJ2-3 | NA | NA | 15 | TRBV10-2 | CASSGGGVHADTQYF | TGCGCCAGCAGTGGGGGCGGGGTCCATGCAGATACGCAGTATTTT
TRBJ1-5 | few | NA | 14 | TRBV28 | CASSFGRTNQPQHF | TGTGCCAGCAGTTTCGGCAGGACCAATCAGCCCCAGCATTTT
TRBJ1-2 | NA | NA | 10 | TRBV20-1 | CSARWGGYTF | TGCAGTGCTAGATGGGGTGGCTACACCTTC
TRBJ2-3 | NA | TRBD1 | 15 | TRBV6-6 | CASSTDRGVIDTQYF | TGTGCCAGCAGCACTGACAGGGGAGTCATAGATACGCAGTATTTT
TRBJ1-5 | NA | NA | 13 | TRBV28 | CASSLNAQQPQHF | TGTGCCAGCAGTTTGAATGCTCAACAGCCCCAGCATTTT
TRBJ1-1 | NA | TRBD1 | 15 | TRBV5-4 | CASRGPGQDLTEAFF | TGTGCCAGCAGGGGCCCGGGACAGGATTTGACTGAAGCTTTCTTT
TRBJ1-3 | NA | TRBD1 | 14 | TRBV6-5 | CASSKTGPGNTIYF | TGTGCCAGCAGCAAGACAGGGCCTGGAAACACCATATATTTT
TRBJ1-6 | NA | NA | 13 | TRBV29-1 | CSVREALNSPLHF | TGCAGCGTTCGGGAGGCCCTCAATTCACCCCTCCACTTT
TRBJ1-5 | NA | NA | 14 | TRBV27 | CASSPGDGNQPQHF | TGTGCCAGCAGTCCAGGGGACGGGAATCAGCCCCAGCATTTT
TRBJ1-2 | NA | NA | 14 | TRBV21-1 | CASNLLSTNYGYTF | TGTGCCAGCAACCTACTTTCTACTAACTATGGCTACACCTTC
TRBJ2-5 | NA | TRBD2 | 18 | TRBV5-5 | CASSLSPLLAGGQETQYF | TGTGCCAGCAGCTTGTCTCCCCTGTTGGCGGGGGGGCAAGAGACCCAGTACTTC
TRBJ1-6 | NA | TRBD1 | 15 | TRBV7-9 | CATIGQGTFPSPLHF | TGTGCCACCATTGGACAGGGAACGTTTCCTTCACCCCTCCACTTT
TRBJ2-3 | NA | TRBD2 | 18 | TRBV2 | CASSAFRTSGGNTDTQYF | TGTGCCAGCAGTGCCTTCCGGACTAGCGGGGGGAACACAGATACGCAGTATTTT
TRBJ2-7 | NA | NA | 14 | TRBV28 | CASSPRARVYEQYF | TGTGCCAGCAGCCCCCGTGCCAGGGTCTACGAGCAGTACTTC
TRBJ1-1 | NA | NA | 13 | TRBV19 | CASISGGYTEAFF | TGTGCCAGTATATCGGGGGGGTACACTGAAGCTTTCTTT
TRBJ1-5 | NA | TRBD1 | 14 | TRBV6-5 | CASNLQGGIQPQHF | TGTGCCAGCAATTTACAGGGGGGGATTCAGCCCCAGCATTTT
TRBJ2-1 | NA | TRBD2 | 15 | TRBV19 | CASKRAGDGGGEQFF | TGTGCCAGTAAGAGAGCGGGGGACGGGGGAGGTGAGCAGTTCTTC
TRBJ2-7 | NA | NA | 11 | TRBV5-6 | CASSLGGEQYF | TGTGCCAGCAGCTTGGGTGGAGAGCAGTACTTC
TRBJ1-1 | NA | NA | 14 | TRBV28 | CASSLLAQRWEAFF | TGTGCCAGCAGTTTATTAGCCCAGCGATGGGAAGCTTTCTTT
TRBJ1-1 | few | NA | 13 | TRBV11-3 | CASSLDGQSEAFF | TGTGCCAGCAGCTTAGATGGGCAGAGTGAAGCTTTCTTT
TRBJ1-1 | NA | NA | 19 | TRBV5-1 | CASSTGVIADRVENTEAFF | TGCGCCAGCAGCACGGGGGTGATTGCGGACAGAGTGGAGAACACTGAAGCTTTCTTT
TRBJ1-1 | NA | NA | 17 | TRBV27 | CASSDHPGGGQGTEAFF | TGTGCCAGCAGCGACCACCCCGGTGGGGGTCAGGGGACTGAAGCTTTCTTT
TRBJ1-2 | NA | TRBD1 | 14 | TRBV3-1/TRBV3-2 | CASSLGQVRYGYTF | TGTGCCAGCAGTCTTGGACAGGTCCGCTATGGCTACACCTTC
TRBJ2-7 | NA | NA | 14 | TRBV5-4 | CASSLDQVGYEQYF | TGTGCCAGCAGCTTGGACCAGGTAGGCTACGAGCAGTACTTC
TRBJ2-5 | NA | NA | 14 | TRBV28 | CASTQGGPLPTQYF | TGTGCCAGCACGCAGGGGGGCCCCCTCCCGACCCAGTACTTC
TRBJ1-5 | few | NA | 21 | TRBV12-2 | CASRLRDRDQDLVYRYQPQHF | TGTGCAAGTCGCCTACGGGACAGGGACCAGGATCTCGTTTATCGGTATCAGCCCCAGCATTTT
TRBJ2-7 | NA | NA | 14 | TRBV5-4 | CASRSGGVPYEQYF | TGTGCCAGCAGATCTGGGGGAGTACCCTACGAGCAGTACTTC
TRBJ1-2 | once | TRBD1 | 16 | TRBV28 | CASSSPTGTGVYGYTF | TGTGCCAGCAGTTCCCCTACCGGGACAGGGGTTTATGGCTACACCTTC
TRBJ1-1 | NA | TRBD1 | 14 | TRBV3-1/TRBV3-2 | CASNLQGADTEAFF | TGTGCCAGCAACCTTCAGGGGGCTGACACTGAAGCTTTCTTT
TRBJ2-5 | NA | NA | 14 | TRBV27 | CASSSDSSRGTQYF | TGTGCCAGCAGTTCAGACTCATCAAGAGGGACCCAGTACTTC
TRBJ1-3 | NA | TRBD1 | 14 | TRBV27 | CASSAGTGGNTIYF | TGTGCCAGCAGCGCCGGGACAGGCGGAAACACCATATATTTT
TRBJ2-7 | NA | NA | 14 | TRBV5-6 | CASNIRDTSYEQYF | TGTGCCAGCAATATCCGGGACACCTCCTACGAGCAGTACTTC
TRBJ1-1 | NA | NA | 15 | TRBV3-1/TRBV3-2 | CASRMMGGVFTEAFF | TGTGCCAGCAGGATGATGGGGGGAGTGTTCACTGAAGCTTTCTTT
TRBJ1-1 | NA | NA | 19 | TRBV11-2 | CASSLVVSGLGAGNTEAFF | TGTGCCAGCAGCTTAGTAGTTTCGGGTTTGGGGGCCGGGAACACTGAAGCTTTCTTT
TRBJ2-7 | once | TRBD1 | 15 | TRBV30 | CAWSVMGQGAYEQYF | TGTGCCTGGAGTGTAATGGGACAGGGGGCTTACGAGCAGTACTTC
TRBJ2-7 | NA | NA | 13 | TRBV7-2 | CASSFQGGYEQYF | TGTGCCAGCAGCTTCCAGGGTGGCTACGAGCAGTACTTC
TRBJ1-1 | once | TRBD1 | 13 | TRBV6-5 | CAGRDSVNTEAFF | TGTGCCGGAAGGGACAGCGTTAACACTGAAGCTTTCTTT
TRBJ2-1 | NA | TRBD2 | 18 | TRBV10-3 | CAISVGTSGGISYNEQFF | TGTGCCATCAGTGTAGGGACTAGCGGGGGGATTTCCTACAATGAGCAGTTCTTC
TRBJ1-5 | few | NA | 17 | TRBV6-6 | CASSPTFRGDLNQPQHF | TGTGCCAGCAGTCCGACATTCAGGGGCGATTTGAATCAGCCCCAGCATTTT
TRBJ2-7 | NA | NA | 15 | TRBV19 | CASSPGFSPGYEQYF | TGTGCCAGTAGTCCGGGTTTCTCACCTGGCTACGAGCAGTACTTC
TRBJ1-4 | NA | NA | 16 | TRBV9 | CASSLGQQATNEKLFF | TGTGCCAGCAGCCTAGGACAGCAAGCAACTAATGAAAAACTGTTTTTT
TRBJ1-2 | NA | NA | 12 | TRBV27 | CASSSLRTGYTF | TGTGCCAGCAGTTCCCTCCGGACGGGCTACACCTTC
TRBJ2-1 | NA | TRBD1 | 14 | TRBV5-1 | CASSGQGENNEQFF | TGCGCCAGCAGCGGACAGGGGGAGAACAATGAGCAGTTCTTC
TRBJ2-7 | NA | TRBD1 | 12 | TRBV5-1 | CASSQGAYEQYF | TGCGCCAGCAGCCAGGGGGCCTACGAGCAGTACTTC